This T cell receptor (beta chain) was found in a study of T cell responses to AZD1222 COVID-19 vaccine. The V gene's germline CDR1 is MNHEY and CDR2 SVGAGI. The CDR3 sequence is 15 residues long. V dropped 5 bases and J dropped 1; count of bases not matched to a gene: 1. Study-wide results and caveats: Vaccination with two AZD1222 doses was followed by a rise in Spike-specific TCR breadth and depth. Just a handful of AZD1222 recipients were seropositive at baseline. Researchers took repertoire samples only after the peak T cell response had come.

Pooled samples include second doses given at about 4 or 12 weeks. Clones were sequenced by immunoSEQ multiplex PCR, and TCRdb holds only the in-frame ones, with some missing. The sample shows about 110,000 clones, roughly 91% of them seen only once. Regarding this clone: Its target is not known.

Sequencing was performed on peripheral blood, taken 28 days after the second AZD1222 dose. V gene TRBV6-5 combines with J gene TRBJ2-6; TRBD1 agrees at 8 bases. The clonotype originates from an adult who received the AZD1222 COVID-19 vaccine. In DNA form, the CDR3 reads TGTGCCAGCAGTCGGACAGGGTCTGGGGCCAACGTCCTGACTTTC. Translating it yields CASSRTGSGANVLTF.